The rows below give T cell receptor beta chains drawn from one sample of a study of human versus mouse CDR3 diversity and MHC coevolution. Method: immunoSEQ multiplex PCR; TCRdb's copy keeps in-frame clones and lacks some. Among 50,000 to 70,000 clones listed, about 94% were seen once. Sequencing was carried out using naive CD4+ T cells from blood. The receptors come from a person aged 55-75 years in good health. Both conserved end residues are part of each CDR3. A D gene is named only where the DNA matches it firmly. A row's size may be missing; if present it is once, few, many or a size class.

D gene	clone size	CDR3 length	J gene	V gene	CDR3 protein	CDR3 DNA
.	.	11	TRBJ2-7	TRBV20-1	CSAREGSEQYF	TGCAGTGCTAGAGAGGGCAGCGAGCAGTACTTC
TRBD1	once	15	TRBJ2-7	TRBV5-1	CASSLQGAPLYEQYF	TGCGCCAGCAGCTTACAGGGGGCCCCTCTCTACGAGCAGTACTTC
TRBD2	once	15	TRBJ2-3	TRBV2	CASSPGLAEADTQYF	TGTGCCAGCAGTCCGGGACTAGCGGAAGCAGATACGCAGTATTTT
TRBD2	.	15	TRBJ2-5	TRBV7-3	CASSSSGRAVETQYF	TGTGCCAGCAGCTCTAGCGGGAGGGCCGTAGAGACCCAGTACTTC
.	.	13	TRBJ2-4	TRBV5-8	CASSLPGGDIQYF	TGTGCCAGCAGCTTGCCCGGCGGGGACATTCAGTACTTC
TRBD1	.	15	TRBJ2-7	TRBV2	CASSRDRALYGEQYF	TGTGCCAGCAGTCGGGACAGGGCATTATACGGCGAGCAGTACTTC
.	.	12	TRBJ1-2	TRBV5-1	CASSLAGGGYTF	TGCGCCAGCAGCTTGGCGGGAGGAGGCTACACCTTC
.	.	12	TRBJ2-3	TRBV7-9	CASSQSTDTQYF	TGTGCCAGCAGCCAGAGCACAGATACGCAGTATTTT
TRBD1	.	15	TRBJ1-1	TRBV7-9	CASSSGTVWNTEAFF	TGTGCCAGCAGCTCGGGGACAGTCTGGAACACTGAAGCTTTCTTT
TRBD2	.	16	TRBJ2-2	TRBV7-3	CASRTSGRPNTGELFF	TGTGCCAGCAGGACCAGCGGGAGGCCGAACACCGGGGAGCTGTTTTTT
TRBD1	.	15	TRBJ1-5	TRBV18	CASSPSARGIQPQHF	TGTGCCAGCTCACCTAGTGCCAGGGGGATTCAGCCCCAGCATTTT
.	.	13	TRBJ1-1	TRBV6-1	CASSAGSGTEAFF	TGTGCCAGCAGTGCGGGGAGCGGCACTGAAGCTTTCTTT
TRBD1	.	14	TRBJ2-7	TRBV6-5	CASSYSDRGYEQYF	TGTGCCAGCAGTTACTCCGACAGGGGATACGAGCAGTACTTC
.	.	14	TRBJ2-1	TRBV5-8	CANSRGGANNEQFF	TGTGCCAACAGCAGGGGTGGTGCTAACAATGAGCAGTTCTTC
.	few	17	TRBJ1-4	TRBV14	CASSQAPERAGWEKLFF	TGTGCCAGCAGCCAAGCCCCGGAACGCGCAGGGTGGGAAAAACTGTTTTTT
TRBD1	.	17	TRBJ2-3	TRBV18	CASSPRQGAGSTDTQYF	TGTGCCAGCTCACCCCGACAGGGGGCCGGCTCCACAGATACGCAGTATTTT
TRBD1	.	13	TRBJ2-5	TRBV6-6	CASSRDRSGTQYF	TGTGCCAGCAGTCGGGACAGGTCAGGGACCCAGTACTTC
.	few	18	TRBJ1-3	TRBV19	CASSIAGVRIYSGNTIYF	TGTGCCAGTAGTATAGCCGGTGTAAGAATTTACTCTGGAAACACCATATATTTT
TRBD2	.	15	TRBJ2-3	TRBV5-1	CASSLDTSGTDTQYF	TGCGCCAGCAGCTTGGACACTAGCGGCACAGATACGCAGTATTTT
TRBD1	.	16	TRBJ1-1	TRBV7-8	CASSLRRTGANTEAFF	TGTGCCAGCAGCTTAAGGCGAACAGGGGCGAACACTGAAGCTTTCTTT
.	.	13	TRBJ2-1	TRBV10-3	CAISESRGIEQFF	TGTGCCATCAGTGAGTCGAGAGGGATTGAGCAGTTCTTC
TRBD1	.	15	TRBJ2-3	TRBV5-1	CASSLDRGSTDTQYF	TGCGCCAGCAGCTTGGACAGGGGTAGCACAGATACGCAGTATTTT
TRBD2	.	14	TRBJ2-3	TRBV11-2	CASSPSGFVDTQYF	TGTGCCAGCAGCCCTAGCGGGTTCGTAGATACGCAGTATTTT
.	.	16	TRBJ1-5	TRBV7-7	CALKGGQRNGNQPQHF	TGTGCCTTAAAGGGAGGACAACGGAACGGCAATCAGCCCCAGCATTTT
TRBD2	.	16	TRBJ2-3	TRBV7-3	CASSFFGGGSTDTQYF	TGTGCCAGCAGCTTCTTCGGCGGGGGGAGCACAGATACGCAGTATTTT
.	.	17	TRBJ1-3	TRBV4-2	CASRILGGAGSGNTIYF	TGTGCCAGCAGGATCCTGGGTGGGGCCGGCTCTGGAAACACCATATATTTT
.	.	13	TRBJ1-4	TRBV15	CATSLTPPGKLFF	TGTGCCACCAGTTTAACCCCCCCGGGGAAACTGTTTTTT
.	.	14	TRBJ2-2	TRBV6-1	CASSSEPNTGELFF	TGTGCCAGCAGTTCAGAACCGAACACCGGGGAGCTGTTTTTT
.	.	16	TRBJ2-4	TRBV19	CASIPTWGLAKNIQYF	TGTGCCAGTATCCCGACCTGGGGGCTAGCCAAAAACATTCAGTACTTC
.	.	17	TRBJ2-2	TRBV21-1	CASSKPGLAGRGGELFF	TGTGCCAGCAGCAAACCGGGACTAGCGGGGAGGGGCGGGGAGCTGTTTTTT
TRBD1	.	16	TRBJ2-2	TRBV10-3	CAISARDRGLDGELFF	TGTGCCATCAGTGCCAGAGACAGGGGGCTGGACGGGGAGCTGTTTTTT
.	.	17	TRBJ2-1	TRBV12-2	CASHLAGESGVYNEQFF	TGTGCAAGTCACCTAGCGGGAGAGTCGGGGGTTTACAATGAGCAGTTCTTC
.	.	16	TRBJ1-2	TRBV21-1	CASSKSRQGRDYGYTF	TGTGCCAGCAGCAAAAGCCGACAGGGAAGGGACTATGGCTACACCTTC
TRBD2	.	16	TRBJ2-1	TRBV29-1	CSVDRLAGPSRNEQFF	TGCAGCGTTGACAGACTAGCGGGGCCCTCACGCAATGAGCAGTTCTTC
TRBD1	.	15	TRBJ2-7	TRBV6-1	CASSNPTGASYEQYF	TGTGCCAGCAGTAATCCGACAGGGGCGTCCTACGAGCAGTACTTC
.	.	18	TRBJ2-1	TRBV5-4	CASSLGGSVPGRYNEQFF	TGTGCCAGCAGCCTGGGCGGGTCGGTCCCTGGGAGGTACAATGAGCAGTTCTTC
TRBD2	.	14	TRBJ2-5	TRBV2	CASKPGTNQETQYF	TGTGCCAGCAAGCCCGGGACTAACCAAGAGACCCAGTACTTC
.	.	13	TRBJ1-1	TRBV29-1	CSASTEPNTEAFF	TGCAGCGCCTCGACAGAGCCTAACACTGAAGCTTTCTTT
TRBD2	once	16	TRBJ2-7	TRBV4-2	CASSQDLYAGAYEQYF	TGTGCCAGCAGCCAAGATCTGTATGCGGGGGCCTACGAGCAGTACTTC
.	.	13	TRBJ1-1	TRBV18	CASSPFGETEAFF	TGTGCCAGCTCACCCTTTGGGGAGACTGAAGCTTTCTTT
TRBD2	.	16	TRBJ2-1	TRBV7-3	CASSRGLAGVRGEQFF	TGTGCCAGCAGCCGGGGACTAGCGGGGGTCCGCGGGGAGCAGTTCTTC
TRBD2	.	16	TRBJ2-1	TRBV6-5	CASSSPSGRAGDEQFF	TGTGCCAGCAGTTCCCCTAGCGGGAGGGCCGGTGATGAGCAGTTCTTC
TRBD1	once	15	TRBJ2-3	TRBV5-1	CASSPGTGFTDTQYF	TGCGCCAGCAGCCCCGGGACAGGGTTCACAGATACGCAGTATTTT